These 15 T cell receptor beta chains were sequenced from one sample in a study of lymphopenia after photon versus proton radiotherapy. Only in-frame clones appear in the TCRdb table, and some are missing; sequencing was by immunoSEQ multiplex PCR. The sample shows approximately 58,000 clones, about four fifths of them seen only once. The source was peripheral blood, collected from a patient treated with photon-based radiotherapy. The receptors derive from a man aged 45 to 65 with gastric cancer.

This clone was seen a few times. Written as DNA, the CDR3 is TGTGCCTTGGACACGGAGACCTACGAGCAGTACTTC. It yields the protein CALDTETYEQYF. V usage is TRBV30 and J usage is TRBJ2-7; perhaps TRBD1 as D (5 bases). Trimming pared 7 bases from V and 2 bases from J, leaving 12 bases between. This CDR3 region has 12 residues. Germline V gives CDR1 GTSNPN, CDR2 SVGIG (reference sequence).

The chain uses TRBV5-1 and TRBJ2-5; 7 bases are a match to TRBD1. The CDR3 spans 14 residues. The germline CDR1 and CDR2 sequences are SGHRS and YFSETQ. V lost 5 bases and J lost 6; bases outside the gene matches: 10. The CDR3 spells CASRQEGGKQTQYF. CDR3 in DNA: TGCGCCAGCAGGCAGGAAGGGGGCAAACAGACCCAGTACTTC. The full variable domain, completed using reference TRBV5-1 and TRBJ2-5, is KAGVTQTPRYLIKTRGQQVTLSCSPISGHRSVSWYQQTPGQGLQFLFEYFSETQRNKGNFPGRFSGRQFSNSRSEMNVSTLELGDSALYLCASRQEGGKQTQYFGPGTRLLVL.

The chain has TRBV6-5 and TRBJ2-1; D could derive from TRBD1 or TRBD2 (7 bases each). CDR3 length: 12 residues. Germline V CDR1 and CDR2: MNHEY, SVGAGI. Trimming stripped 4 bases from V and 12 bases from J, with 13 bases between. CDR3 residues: CASSSQGRGQFF. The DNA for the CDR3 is TGTGCCAGCAGTTCACAGGGGAGGGGGCAGTTCTTC.

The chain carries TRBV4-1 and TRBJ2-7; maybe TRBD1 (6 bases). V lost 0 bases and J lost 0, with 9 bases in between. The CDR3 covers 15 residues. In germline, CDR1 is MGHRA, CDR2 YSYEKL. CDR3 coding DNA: TGCGCCAGCAGCCAAGATCAGGACAGCTCCTACGAGCAGTACTTC. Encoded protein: CASSQDQDSSYEQYF.

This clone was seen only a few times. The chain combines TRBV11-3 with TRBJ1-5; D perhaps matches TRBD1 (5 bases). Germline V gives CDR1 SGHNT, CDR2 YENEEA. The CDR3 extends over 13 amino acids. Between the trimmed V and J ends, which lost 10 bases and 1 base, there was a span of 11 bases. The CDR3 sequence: CATYWDSNQPQHF. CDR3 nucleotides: TGTGCCACGTATTGGGACAGCAATCAGCCCCAGCATTTT.

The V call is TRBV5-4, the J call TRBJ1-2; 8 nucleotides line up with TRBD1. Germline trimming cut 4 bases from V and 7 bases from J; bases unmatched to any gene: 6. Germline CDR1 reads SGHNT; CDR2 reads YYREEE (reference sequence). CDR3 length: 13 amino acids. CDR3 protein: CASSPGQEPGYTF. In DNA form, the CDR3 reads TGTGCCAGCAGCCCGGGACAGGAGCCTGGCTACACCTTC.

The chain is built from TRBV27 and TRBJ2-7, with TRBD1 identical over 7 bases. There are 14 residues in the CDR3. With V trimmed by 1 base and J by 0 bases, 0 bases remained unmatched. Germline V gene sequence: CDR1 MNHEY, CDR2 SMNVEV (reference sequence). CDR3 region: CASSLWDSSYEQYF. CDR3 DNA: TGTGCCAGCAGTTTATGGGACAGCTCCTACGAGCAGTACTTC.

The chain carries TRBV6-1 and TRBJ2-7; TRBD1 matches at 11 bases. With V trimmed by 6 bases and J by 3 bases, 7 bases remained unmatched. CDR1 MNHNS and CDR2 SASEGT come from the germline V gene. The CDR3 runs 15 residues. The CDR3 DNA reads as TGTGCCAGCAGGCCGGGACAGGGGGATTACTACGAGCAGTACTTC. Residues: CASRPGQGDYYEQYF.

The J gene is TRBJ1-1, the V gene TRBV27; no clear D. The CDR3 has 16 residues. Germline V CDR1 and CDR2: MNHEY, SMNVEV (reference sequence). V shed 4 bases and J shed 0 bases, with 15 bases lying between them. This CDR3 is CASSSAWTGMNTEAFF. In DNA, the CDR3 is TGTGCCAGCAGTTCCGCCTGGACGGGGATGAACACTGAAGCTTTCTTT.

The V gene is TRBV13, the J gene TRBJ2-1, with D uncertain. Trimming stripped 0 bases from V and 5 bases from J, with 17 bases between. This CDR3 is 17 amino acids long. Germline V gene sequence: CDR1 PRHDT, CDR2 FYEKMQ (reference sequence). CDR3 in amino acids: CASSLGGIGTMDNEQFF. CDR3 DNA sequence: TGTGCCAGCAGCTTAGGTGGGATAGGTACAATGGACAATGAGCAGTTCTTC.

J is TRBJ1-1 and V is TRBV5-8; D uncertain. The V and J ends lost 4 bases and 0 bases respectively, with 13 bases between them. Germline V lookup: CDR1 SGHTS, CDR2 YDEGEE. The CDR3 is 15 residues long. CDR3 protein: CASSLRPLMNTEAFF. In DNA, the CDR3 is TGTGCCAGCAGCCTAAGGCCTCTGATGAACACTGAAGCTTTCTTT.

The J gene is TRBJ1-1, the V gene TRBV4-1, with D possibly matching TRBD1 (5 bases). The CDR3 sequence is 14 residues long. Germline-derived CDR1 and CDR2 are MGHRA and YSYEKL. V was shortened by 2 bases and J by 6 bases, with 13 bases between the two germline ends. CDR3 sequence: CASSQPGSGPEAFF. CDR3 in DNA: TGCGCCAGCAGCCAACCAGGGTCCGGCCCTGAAGCTTTCTTT.

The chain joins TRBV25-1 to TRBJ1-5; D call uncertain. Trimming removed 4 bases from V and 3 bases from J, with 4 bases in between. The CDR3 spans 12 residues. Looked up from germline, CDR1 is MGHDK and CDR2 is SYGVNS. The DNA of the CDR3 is TGTGCCAGCAGTGGGACCAATCAGCCCCAGCATTTT. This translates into CASSGTNQPQHF.

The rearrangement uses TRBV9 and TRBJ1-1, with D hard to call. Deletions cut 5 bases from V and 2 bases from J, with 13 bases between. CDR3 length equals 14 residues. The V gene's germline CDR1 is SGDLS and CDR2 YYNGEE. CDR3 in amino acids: CASRPGRLNTEAFF. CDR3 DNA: TGTGCCAGCAGGCCCGGGAGGCTAAACACTGAAGCTTTCTTT.

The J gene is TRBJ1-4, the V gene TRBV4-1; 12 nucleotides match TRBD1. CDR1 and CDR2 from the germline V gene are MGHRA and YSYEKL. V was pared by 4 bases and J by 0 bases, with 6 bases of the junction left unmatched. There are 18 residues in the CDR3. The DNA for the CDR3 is TGCGCCAGCAGCCGTACCGGGACAGGGGGCGCAACTAATGAAAAACTGTTTTTT. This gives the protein CASSRTGTGGATNEKLFF.